The source of this TCR beta chain is a study of shared clonotypes between healthy human individuals. Study-wide background: Each donor's CD4 naive and CD4 memory cells filled three plates apiece, CD8 naive two, and CD8 memory one.

The table came from immunoSEQ multiplex PCR; TCRdb's copy has only in-frame clones and leaves some out. The repertoire includes 730,000 or so clones, 72% of them detected once, and about 1.7% sits in the top ten. Notes on the study in general: A generally larger estimated richness was seen in naive subsets than in memory subsets.

Turning to this clone: The target antigen is unknown.

The receptor was derived from a woman aged 25 to 39 in good health. Sequenced input: memory CD4+ T cells sorted from blood. Regarding subset: CD45RA-negative fraction.

The CDR3 region is CASSLQQGRLYEQYF. The CDR3 DNA sequence: TGTGCCAGCAGTCTTCAACAGGGCCGGCTCTACGAGCAGTACTTC. The rearrangement links TRBV6-5 to TRBJ2-7; possible D gene TRBD1, 6 bases. V lost 5 bases and J lost 3, with 17 bases in between. This CDR3 contains 15 residues. Germline CDR1 is MNHEY and CDR2 is SVGAGI.